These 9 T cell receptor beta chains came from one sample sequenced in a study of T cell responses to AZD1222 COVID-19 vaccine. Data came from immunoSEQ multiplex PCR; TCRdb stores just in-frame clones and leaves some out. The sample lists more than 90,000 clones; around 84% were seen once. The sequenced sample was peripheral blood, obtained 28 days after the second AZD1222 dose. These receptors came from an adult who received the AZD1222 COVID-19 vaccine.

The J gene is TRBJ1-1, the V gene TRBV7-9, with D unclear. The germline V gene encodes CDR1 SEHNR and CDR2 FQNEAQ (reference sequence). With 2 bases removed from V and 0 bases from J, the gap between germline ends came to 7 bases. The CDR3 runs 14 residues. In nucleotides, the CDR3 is TGTGCCAGCAGCTTATCCGAGGTGAACACTGAAGCTTTCTTT. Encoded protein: CASSLSEVNTEAFF. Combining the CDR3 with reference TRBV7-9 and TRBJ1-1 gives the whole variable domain DTGVSQNPRHKITKRGQNVTFRCDPISEHNRLYWYRQTLGQGPEFLTYFQNEAQLEKSRLLSDRFSAERPKGSFSTLEIQRTEQGDSAMYLCASSLSEVNTEAFFGQGTRLTVV.

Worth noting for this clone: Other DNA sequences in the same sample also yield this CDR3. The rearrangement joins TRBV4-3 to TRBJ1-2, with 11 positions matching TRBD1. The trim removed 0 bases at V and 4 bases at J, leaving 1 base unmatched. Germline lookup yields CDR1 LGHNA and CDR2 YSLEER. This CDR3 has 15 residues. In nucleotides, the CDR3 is TGCGCCAGCAGCCAAGAGGACAGGGGGCCCTATGGCTACACCTTC. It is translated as CASSQEDRGPYGYTF.

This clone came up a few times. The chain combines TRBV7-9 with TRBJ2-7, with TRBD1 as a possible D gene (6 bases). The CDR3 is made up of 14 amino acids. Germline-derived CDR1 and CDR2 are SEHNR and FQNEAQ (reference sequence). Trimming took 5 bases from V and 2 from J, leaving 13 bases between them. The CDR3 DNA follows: TGTGCCAGCAGCCCTGATACAGGGACCTACGAGCAGTACTTC. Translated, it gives CASSPDTGTYEQYF.

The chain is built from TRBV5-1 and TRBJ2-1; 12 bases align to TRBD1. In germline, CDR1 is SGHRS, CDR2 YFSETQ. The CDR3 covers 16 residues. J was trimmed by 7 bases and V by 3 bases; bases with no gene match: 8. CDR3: CASSSSGQGARNEQFF. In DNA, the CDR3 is TGCGCCAGCAGCTCCTCGGGACAGGGGGCTCGGAATGAGCAGTTCTTC.

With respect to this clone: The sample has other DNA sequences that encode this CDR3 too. The chain's CDR3 is CASSPGENSPLHF. In nucleotides, the CDR3 is TGTGCCAGCTCACCAGGGGAGAATTCACCCCTCCACTTT. The V and J genes are TRBV18 and TRBJ1-6; no clear D. In germline, CDR1 is KGHSH, CDR2 LQKENI. V was shortened by 2 bases and J by 7 bases, with 6 bases between the two germline ends. This CDR3 is built from 13 residues.

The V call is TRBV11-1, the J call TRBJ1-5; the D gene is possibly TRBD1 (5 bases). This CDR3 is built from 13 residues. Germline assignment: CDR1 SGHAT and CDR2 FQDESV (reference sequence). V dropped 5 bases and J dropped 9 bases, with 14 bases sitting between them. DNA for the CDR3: TGTGCCAGCAGCCGTGAGCAGGGATCGCCCCAGCATTTT. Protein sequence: CASSREQGSPQHF.

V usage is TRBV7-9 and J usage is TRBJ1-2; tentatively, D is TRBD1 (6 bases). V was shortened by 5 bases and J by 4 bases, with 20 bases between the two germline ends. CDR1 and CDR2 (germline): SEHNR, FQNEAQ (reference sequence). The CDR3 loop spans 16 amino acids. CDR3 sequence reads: CASSRYGGGQVYGYTF. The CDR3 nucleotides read TGTGCCAGCAGCCGATACGGAGGGGGACAAGTCTATGGCTACACCTTC. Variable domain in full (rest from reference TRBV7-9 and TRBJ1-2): DTGVSQNPRHKITKRGQNVTFRCDPISEHNRLYWYRQTLGQGPEFLTYFQNEAQLEKSRLLSDRFSAERPKGSFSTLEIQRTEQGDSAMYLCASSRYGGGQVYGYTFGSGTRLTVV.

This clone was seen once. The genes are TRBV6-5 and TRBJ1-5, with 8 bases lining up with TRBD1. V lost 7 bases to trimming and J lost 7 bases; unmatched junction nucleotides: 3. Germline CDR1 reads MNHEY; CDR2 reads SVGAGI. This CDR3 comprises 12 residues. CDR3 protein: CASKDRGQPQHF. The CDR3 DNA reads TGTGCCAGCAAAGACAGGGGCCAGCCCCAGCATTTT.

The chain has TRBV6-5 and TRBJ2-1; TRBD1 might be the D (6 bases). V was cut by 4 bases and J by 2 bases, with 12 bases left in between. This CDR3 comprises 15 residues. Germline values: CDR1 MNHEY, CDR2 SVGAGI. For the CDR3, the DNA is TGTGCCAGCAGTTCTGCAGGGGTTCCCTACAATGAGCAGTTCTTC. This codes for CASSSAGVPYNEQFF.